This T cell receptor (beta chain) emerged from a study of technical replicates of blood from a handful of donors. Libraries were prepared by immunoSEQ multiplex PCR; TCRdb keeps only in-frame clonotypes and omits some of them. The top ten clones hold 0.2% to 0.3% of a sample with tens of thousands of clones, 85% to 95% of them seen once. The CDR3 has 14 residues. Trimming shortened V by 6 bases and J by 6 bases, and 14 bases separated the two germline ends. Germline assignment: CDR1 MNHEY and CDR2 SMNVEV (reference sequence). The chain recombines TRBV27 with TRBJ2-2; a weak D match, TRBD2 (6 bases). Sequences were obtained from T cells isolated from PBMCs. The source of this sequence is a human donor in good health. This chain's CDR3 is CASRPGLRAGELFF. The CDR3 DNA is TGTGCCAGCAGACCGGGACTCCGAGCCGGGGAGCTGTTTTTT.